The present T cell receptor (beta chain) was sequenced within a study of OX40 agonist ivuxolimab in advanced cancers. Study-level points and caveats: Relative to CD4+, CD8+ T cells held more expanded clones on average. Patients with a partial response at 0.1-3.0 mg/kg had among the lowest clonal expansion.

The CDR3 extends over 14 amino acids. The germline gives CDR1 LNHDA, CDR2 SQIVND (reference sequence). Trimming stripped 4 bases from V and 3 bases from J, with 12 bases between. This clone was seen more than once but under ten times. Its antigen remains unidentified. Clones were read by immunoSEQ multiplex PCR, and TCRdb kept only the in-frame ones, dropping some. In the table there are around 15,000 clones, almost 85% of which are singletons. The chain has TRBV19 and TRBJ1-1; the D is unclear. The clonotype originates from an adult with an advanced solid tumor such as melanoma, head and neck, liver or kidney cancer. The sequenced sample was CD4+ or CD8+ T cells sorted from blood, obtained in a trial of the OX40 agonist ivuxolimab. This chain's CDR3 is CASSKIERYTEAFF. The CDR3 DNA is TGTGCCAGTAGTAAAATCGAGAGGTACACTGAAGCTTTCTTT.